This T cell receptor beta chain was sequenced in a study of shared clonotypes between healthy human individuals. Comment on this clone: Its antigen is unidentified.

Overall study results and limits: Rarefaction revealed incomplete sorted-subset sequencing despite large depth. Shared clonotypes: about 4.6% naive CD4, roughly 3.5% naive CD8, around 2.4% memory CD4, 0.4% memory CD8.

The CDR3 totals 14 residues. Between the trimmed V and J ends, which lost 3 bases and 1 base, there was a span of 10 bases. CDR1 is SGHRS, CDR2 YFSETQ, per germline. The authors' processing: Filtering was not the same, since immunoSEQ gave junction-only sequences without quality scores. Some clones are missing from TCRdb's copy, which holds only in-frame ones; the method was immunoSEQ multiplex PCR. The V and J calls and clone size come from that table; D and trimming were worked out from the DNA. Of over a million clones listed, about 80% are singletons. The chain has TRBV5-1 and TRBJ1-1; D is unclear. The specimen was memory CD4+ T cells from PBMCs. The subset was: CD45RA-negative fraction. The receptor was derived from a man younger than 30 in good health. Some clones in this sample may be carry-over from other donors' samples. As DNA, the CDR3 is TGCGCCAGCAGCTGGGTGGGCGGGAACACTGAAGCTTTCTTT. This sequence encodes CASSWVGGNTEAFF.